The 16 T cell receptor beta chains reported below all come from one sample, sequenced in a study of blood T cell repertoires in COVID-19. The repertoire was sequenced with immunoSEQ multiplex PCR; TCRdb's copy has only in-frame clones and lacks some. The table has approximately 230,000 clones, approximately 90% seen once. The sample taken for sequencing was PBMCs or T cells enriched from blood (not recorded which). Receptors originate from a man aged 35-49 years who had recovered from COVID-19.

The CDR3 spells CASSQDYDRAYNEQFF. The CDR3 nucleotides read TGTGCCAGCAGCCAAGACTACGATAGAGCCTACAATGAGCAGTTCTTC. The genes are TRBV4-2 and TRBJ2-1, with unresolved D. Germline lookup yields CDR1 LGHNA and CDR2 YNFKEQ. V lost 0 bases and J lost 2, with 11 bases in between. This CDR3 has 16 residues.

As regards this clone: Other DNA sequences from this sample encode an identical CDR3 as well. This chain links TRBV28 with TRBJ2-7; maybe TRBD2 (6 bases). V was cut by 2 bases and J by 0 bases, with 20 bases left in between. From germline, CDR1 is MDHEN and CDR2 SYDVKM. The CDR3 contains 18 residues. The CDR3 DNA follows: TGTGCCAGCAGTTTAGGCTTTTTAGAGCGGGTTAGCTCCTACGAGCAGTACTTC. Its protein product is CASSLGFLERVSSYEQYF.

This clone was seen just once. This rearrangement joins TRBV18 to TRBJ2-5; D unclear. V lost 3 bases and J lost 5, with 13 bases in between. Germline V gene sequence: CDR1 KGHSH, CDR2 LQKENI. This CDR3 is built from 14 residues. The CDR3, as DNA: TGTGCCAGCTCACCCCTAGGCCCCGGGGAGACCCAGTACTTC. Protein: CASSPLGPGETQYF.

This clone was seen once. This sequence joins TRBV11-3 and TRBJ2-7, with D possibly matching TRBD2 (6 bases). Germline-derived CDR1 and CDR2 are SGHNT and YENEEA. CDR3 size: 13 residues. V shed 3 bases and J shed 0 bases, with 6 bases lying between them. Here the CDR3 reads CASSFGSSYEQYF. The CDR3 DNA sequence: TGTGCCAGCAGCTTCGGGAGCTCCTACGAGCAGTACTTC.

The chain is built from TRBV28 and TRBJ2-7; 8 nucleotides match TRBD2. The germline V gene encodes CDR1 MDHEN and CDR2 SYDVKM. This CDR3 comprises 15 residues. The V gene end was trimmed by 5 bases and the J gene end by 4 bases; junction bases not matched to a gene: 10. The CDR3 nucleotides are TGTGCCAGCAGTGCCGGGGGAGCGGGAGTTTACGAGCAGTACTTC. This encodes CASSAGGAGVYEQYF.

The genes are TRBV4-2 and TRBJ2-1; the match to TRBD2 covers 9 bases. Germline CDR1 LGHNA, CDR2 YNFKEQ. The CDR3 has 15 amino acids. The trim removed 1 base at V and 5 bases at J, leaving 3 bases unmatched. CDR3 coding DNA: TGTGCCAGCAGCCAAGCGGGACTAGCAAACAATGAGCAGTTCTTC. Its protein product is CASSQAGLANNEQFF.

V gene TRBV7-9 combines with J gene TRBJ2-3, with D maybe TRBD1 (5 bases). The CDR3 loop spans 14 amino acids. Germline-derived CDR1 and CDR2 are SEHNR and FQNEAQ (reference sequence). Trimming took off 7 bases at V and 4 bases at J, with 15 bases between the two ends. CDR3 sequence reads: CASTIDSTPDTQYF. CDR3 coding DNA: TGTGCCAGCACCATTGACAGTACCCCAGATACGCAGTATTTT.

The chain has TRBV11-2 and TRBJ2-1; TRBD2 agrees at 12 bases. The CDR3 spans 15 residues. Germline V gene data show CDR1 as SGHAT and CDR2 as FQNNGV. J gave up 3 bases and V 5 bases, and 2 bases lay outside the gene matches. CDR3 sequence: CASSTTSGGYNEQFF. As DNA, the CDR3 is TGTGCCAGCAGCACGACTAGCGGGGGCTACAATGAGCAGTTCTTC.

The V call is TRBV5-1, the J call TRBJ2-7, with D perhaps matching TRBD1 (6 bases). V gave up 1 base and J gave up 0 bases, with 14 bases separating them. Per germline, CDR1 SGHRS and CDR2 YFSETQ. This CDR3 is built from 16 residues. The CDR3 DNA sequence: TGCGCCAGCAGCTTGTTTCAGGGGACAACCTCCTACGAGCAGTACTTC. Its protein product is CASSLFQGTTSYEQYF.

The chain joins TRBV4-1 to TRBJ2-7, with 11 positions matching TRBD2. From germline, CDR1 is MGHRA and CDR2 YSYEKL. The ends lost 1 base at V and 4 bases at J; junction bases unmatched: 12. The CDR3 sequence is 18 residues long. Here the CDR3 reads CASSQGRELAGVRYEQYF. CDR3 bases: TGCGCCAGCAGCCAAGGTCGAGAACTAGCGGGAGTTCGGTACGAGCAGTACTTC.

The CDR3 bases are TGCAGCGCCCCCTTAACTTCTGAAGCTTTCTTT. Residues: CSAPLTSEAFF. This chain joins TRBV29-1 and TRBJ1-1; D gene unclear. The CDR3 spans 11 residues. Germline V gene lookup returns CDR1 SQVTM and CDR2 ANQGSEA. The V gene lost 7 bases and the J gene lost 6 bases, with 12 bases spanning the gap.

For the CDR3, the DNA is TGTGCCAGCAGTGACAGCAGGGGGCTGTGGGATACGCAGTATTTT. It specifies CASSDSRGLWDTQYF. The chain joins TRBV25-1 to TRBJ2-3; TRBD1 matches 8 bases. This CDR3 contains 15 residues. With V trimmed by 3 bases and J by 6 bases, 8 bases remained unmatched. Germline CDR1 and CDR2: MGHDK and SYGVNS.

This sequence joins TRBV7-8 and TRBJ1-4; 8 bases fit TRBD1. The CDR3 contains 13 residues. Germline lookup yields CDR1 SGHVS and CDR2 FQNEAQ. With 4 bases clipped from V and 7 bases from J, the junction kept 2 bases outside the gene matches. CDR3 loop: CASSSGGGEKLFF. The DNA of the CDR3 is TGTGCCAGCAGCTCAGGGGGCGGTGAAAAACTGTTTTTT.

This clone has a handful of counts. This rearrangement joins TRBV7-9 to TRBJ1-2, with D perhaps matching TRBD1 (6 bases). The CDR3 runs to 17 residues. Trimming stripped 2 bases from V and 6 bases from J, with 22 bases between. CDR1 and CDR2 (germline): SEHNR, FQNEAQ (reference sequence). The CDR3 coding sequence is TGTGCCAGCAGCTTATGGTCCCATCTACAGGGAAGGGATGGCTACACCTTC. Protein product: CASSLWSHLQGRDGYTF.

The V call is TRBV6-5, the J call TRBJ1-2; 9 bases align to TRBD1. The ends lost 6 bases at V and 6 bases at J; junction bases unmatched: 5. Per the germline V gene, CDR1 is MNHEY and CDR2 is SVGAGI. This CDR3 spans 13 amino acids. CDR3 DNA sequence: TGTGCCAGCAGGTCTGACAGGGGGAATGGCTACACCTTC. Its protein is CASRSDRGNGYTF.

This clone has a handful of counts. This sequence joins TRBV28 and TRBJ1-1; 11 positions agree with TRBD1. The J segment lost 6 bases and the V segment lost 6 bases, leaving 6 bases of the junction unmatched. Germline CDR1 is MDHEN and CDR2 is SYDVKM. This CDR3 region has 14 residues. As DNA, the CDR3 is TGTGCCAGCAGGGGGGACAGGGGGGACCCTGAAGCTTTCTTT. It is translated as CASRGDRGDPEAFF.